This TCR beta chain appears in the sequencing data of a study of beta chain features in type 1 diabetes. Regarding the study as a whole: For cells with high TCR expression, cDNA sequencing could yield over-representation. VDJ junctions in type 1 diabetes patients carried more deletions and fewer insertions. Significant though moderate, a shortening of TCRB CDR3s appeared in all four CD4+ subsets of Type 1 diabetes patients. Short templates might get an advantage during PCR, and this would be equal in patients and controls.

About this clone itself: The antigen remains unidentified. The sample contains more than one DNA sequence encoding this CDR3.

Expressed TCRB transcripts were sequenced after all isolated RNA was converted to cDNA. Produced via immunoSEQ multiplex PCR; TCRdb's table is partial and in-frame only. Of more than 550,000 clones listed, more than 13% are singletons. With V trimmed by 1 base and J by 2 bases, 1 base remained unmatched. CDR1 and CDR2 (germline): KGHSH, LQKENI. The CDR3 totals 15 residues. The rearrangement links TRBV18 to TRBJ2-5; TRBD2 agrees at 10 bases. Sample: naive CD4+ T cells from blood. This receptor was identified in a man between 18 and 35 years old with type 1 diabetes. CDR3 DNA: TGTGCCAGCTCACCACGAGCGGGGGGGCAAGAGACCCAGTACTTC. As protein: CASSPRAGGQETQYF.